The entry that follows covers one T cell receptor (beta chain) sequence. The antigen is not known. These data are taken from a study of T cell responses to AZD1222 COVID-19 vaccine. Study-level points and caveats: Within unmutated variant regions lay the reported targets of nearly half of spike-specific TCRs.

TCRdb's copy holds only in-frame clones and misses some; the assay was immunoSEQ multiplex PCR. Of approximately 110,000 clones listed, around 87% are singletons. The V gene end was trimmed by 0 bases and the J gene end by 1 base; junction bases not matched to a gene: 2. CDR1 is SGHNT, CDR2 YYREEE, per germline (reference sequence). This CDR3 has 17 residues. This clonotype was sampled from an adult who received the AZD1222 COVID-19 vaccine. Specimen: peripheral blood, collected 28 days after the second AZD1222 dose. The rearrangement uses TRBV5-4 and TRBJ2-2, with 11 nucleotides matching TRBD2. Here the CDR3 reads CASSLGLAGGNTGELFF. The CDR3 DNA reads TGTGCCAGCAGCTTGGGGCTAGCGGGAGGGAACACCGGGGAGCTGTTTTTT.